The 9 T cell receptor beta chains in this list originate from one sample, sequenced in a study of T cell repertoires in cytomegalovirus infection. Their antigens remain unidentified. MiXCR, run by TCRdb on the reads, gives a single entry per CDR3 protein. The sample yields some 320,000 distinct CDR3 sequences, almost 30% seen once. Material: cultured PBMCs, obtained from culture after CMV antigen stimulation. Source of these receptors: a human donor in good health (CMV status not recorded). Some clones in this sample may be carry-over from other donors' samples.

V is TRBV11-2 and J is TRBJ1-2; D may be TRBD1 (5 bases). The length of the CDR3 is 15 residues. Germline V gene sequence: CDR1 SGHAT, CDR2 FQNNGV. Trimming stripped 1 base from V and 8 bases from J, with 17 bases between. The CDR3 loop is CASSLVPSGIGGYTF. Written as DNA, the CDR3 is TGTGCCAGCAGCTTAGTACCGTCAGGGATAGGCGGCTACACCTTC.

This clonotype was observed at least ten times. The chain joins TRBV7-8 to TRBJ1-3; D is ambiguous. Germline loops: CDR1 SGHVS, CDR2 FQNEAQ. This CDR3 spans 16 amino acids. V was cut by 0 bases and J by 0 bases, with 9 bases left in between. CDR3 DNA: TGTGCCAGCAGCTTAGCGCCCGGCGGCTCTGGAAACACCATATATTTT. Translated: CASSLAPGGSGNTIYF.

V is TRBV4-1 and J is TRBJ2-5; TRBD1 matches at 7 bases. Germline trimming cut 4 bases from V and 2 bases from J; bases unmatched to any gene: 7. This CDR3 region has 15 residues. Germline CDR1 and CDR2: MGHRA and YSYEKL. This CDR3 reads CASSPRGRGQETQYF. Here the CDR3 DNA reads TGCGCCAGCAGCCCACGGGGCAGGGGGCAAGAGACCCAGTACTTC.

This chain uses TRBV7-9 with TRBJ2-2; possible D gene TRBD1, 5 bases. V gave up 8 bases and J gave up 4 bases, with 17 bases separating them. The CDR3 consists of 15 residues. Germline CDR1 and CDR2: SEHNR and FQNEAQ (reference sequence). CDR3 DNA: TGTGCCAGCGGCCTATCTACAGGATTCACCGGGGAGCTGTTTTTT. Its translation is CASGLSTGFTGELFF.

The rearrangement joins TRBV15 to TRBJ1-2; D is ambiguous. CDR1 is LNHNV, CDR2 YYDKDF, per germline (reference sequence). The V and J ends lost 3 bases and 6 bases respectively, with 17 bases between them. The CDR3 loop spans 15 amino acids. The CDR3 sequence: CATSRDGHNLHGYTF. The CDR3 nucleotides are TGTGCCACCAGCAGGGACGGGCACAATCTGCATGGCTACACCTTC. Supplemented by reference TRBV15 and TRBJ1-2, the full variable domain reads DAMVIQNPRYQVTQFGKPVTLSCSQTLNHNVMYWYQQKSSQAPKLLFHYYDKDFNNEADTPDNFQSRRPNTSFCFLDIRSPGLGDTAMYLCATSRDGHNLHGYTFGSGTRLTVV.

The chain uses TRBV29-1 and TRBJ2-3, with D possibly being TRBD1 (6 bases). The CDR3 runs 12 residues. Germline assignment: CDR1 SQVTM and CDR2 ANQGSEA. V was pared by 7 bases and J by 6 bases, with 14 bases between. The CDR3 spells CSATTGHDTQYF. The CDR3, as DNA: TGCAGCGCAACTACAGGGCACGATACGCAGTATTTT.

This clonotype was recorded a few times. This rearrangement joins TRBV12-3 or TRBV12-4 to TRBJ1-6, with a weak D call TRBD1 (5 bases). With 7 bases removed from V and 7 bases from J, the gap between germline ends came to 14 bases. This CDR3 has 14 amino acids. The DNA of the CDR3 is TGTGCCAGCAATTCGGGGCAGTTAAATTCACCCCTCCACTTT. Translation gives CASNSGQLNSPLHF.

Only a few counts were recorded for this clonotype. The chain recombines TRBV27 with TRBJ2-7; D is unclear. Trimming removed 3 bases at V and 0 bases at J, with 9 bases between. This CDR3 contains 14 residues. Germline CDR1 MNHEY, CDR2 SMNVEV (reference sequence). The CDR3 coding sequence is TGTGCCAGCAGTTTGACTGTCTACTCCTACGAGCAGTACTTC. Residues: CASSLTVYSYEQYF.

This sequence joins TRBV3-1 and TRBJ2-1; 8 bases align to TRBD1. Losses at the gene ends were 4 bases for V and 12 bases for J; bases not matched to a gene: 8. The CDR3 spans 13 residues. CDR1 and CDR2 from the germline V gene are LGHDT and YNNKEL (reference sequence). CDR3 coding DNA: TGTGCCAGCAGCCTCAGTCTCGGACAGGGGCAGTTCTTC. Residues: CASSLSLGQGQFF.